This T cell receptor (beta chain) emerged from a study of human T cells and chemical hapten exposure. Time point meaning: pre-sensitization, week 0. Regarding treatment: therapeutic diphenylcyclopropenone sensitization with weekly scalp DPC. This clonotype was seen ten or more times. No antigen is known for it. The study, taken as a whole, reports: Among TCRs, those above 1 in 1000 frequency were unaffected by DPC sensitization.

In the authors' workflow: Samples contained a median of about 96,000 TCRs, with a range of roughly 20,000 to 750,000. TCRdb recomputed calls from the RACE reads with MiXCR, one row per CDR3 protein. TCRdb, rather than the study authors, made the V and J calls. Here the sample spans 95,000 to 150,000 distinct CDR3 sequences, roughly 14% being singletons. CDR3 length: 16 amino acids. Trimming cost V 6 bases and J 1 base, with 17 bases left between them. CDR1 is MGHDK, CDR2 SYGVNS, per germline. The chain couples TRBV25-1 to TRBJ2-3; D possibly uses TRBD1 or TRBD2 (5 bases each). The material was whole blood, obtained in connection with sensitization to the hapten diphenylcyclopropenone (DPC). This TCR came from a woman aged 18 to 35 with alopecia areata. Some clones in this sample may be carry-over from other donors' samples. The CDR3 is CASRGVEYTGTDTQYF. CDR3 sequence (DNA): TGTGCCAGCAGGGGGGTCGAGTATACTGGCACAGATACGCAGTATTTT.